This T cell receptor (beta chain) was retrieved from a study of blood T cells in healthy people across ages. Every participating donor contributed about 10 milliliters of peripheral blood through a draw. Alongside a J-beta primer mix, a sample-barcoded 5' primer served in a second PCR lasting about 7 to 12 cycles. All samples gave at least 2.5 million CDR3-containing paired-end reads. TCRdb called the 5' RACE reads again in MiXCR, with one record for every CDR3 protein. The profile shows some 890,000 distinct CDR3 sequences, about 27% of them singletons. This CDR3 spans 15 amino acids. Looked up from germline, CDR1 is DFQATT and CDR2 is SNEGSKA (reference sequence). Trimming removed 0 bases from V and 5 bases from J; junction bases left unmatched: 8. These same data were also listed under a study on T cells of mothers and their children.

The source material was blood. The chain couples TRBV20-1 to TRBJ2-7, with TRBD2 matching over 9 bases. The TCR was taken from a woman in her forties in good health. CDR3 coding DNA: TGCAGTGCTAGAGATCGGGTAGCGGGAGACGACGAGCAGTACTTC. It translates to CSARDRVAGDDEQYF.